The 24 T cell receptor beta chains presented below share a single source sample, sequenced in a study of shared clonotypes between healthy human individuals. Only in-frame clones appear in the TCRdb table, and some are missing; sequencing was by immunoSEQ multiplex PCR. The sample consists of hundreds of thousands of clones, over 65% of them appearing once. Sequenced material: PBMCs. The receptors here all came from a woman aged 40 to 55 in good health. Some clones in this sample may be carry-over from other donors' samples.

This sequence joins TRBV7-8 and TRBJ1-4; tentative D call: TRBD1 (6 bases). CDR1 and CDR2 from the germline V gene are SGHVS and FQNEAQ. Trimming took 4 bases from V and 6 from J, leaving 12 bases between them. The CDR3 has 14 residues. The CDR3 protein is CASSSGTNHEKLFF. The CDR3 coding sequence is TGTGCCAGCAGCTCCGGGACAAACCATGAAAAACTGTTTTTT.

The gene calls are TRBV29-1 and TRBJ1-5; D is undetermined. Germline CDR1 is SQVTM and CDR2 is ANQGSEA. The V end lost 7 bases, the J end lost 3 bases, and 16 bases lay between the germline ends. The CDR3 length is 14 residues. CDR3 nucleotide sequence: TGCAGCGCTGGAGGCGGCAGCAACAATCAGCCCCAGCATTTT. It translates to CSAGGGSNNQPQHF.

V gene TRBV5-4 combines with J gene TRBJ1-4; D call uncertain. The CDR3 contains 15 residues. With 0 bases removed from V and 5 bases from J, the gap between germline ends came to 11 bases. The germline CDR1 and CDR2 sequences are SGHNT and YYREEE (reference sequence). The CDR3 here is CASSLAKLGNEKLFF. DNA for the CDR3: TGTGCCAGCAGCTTGGCCAAGTTGGGAAATGAAAAACTGTTTTTT.

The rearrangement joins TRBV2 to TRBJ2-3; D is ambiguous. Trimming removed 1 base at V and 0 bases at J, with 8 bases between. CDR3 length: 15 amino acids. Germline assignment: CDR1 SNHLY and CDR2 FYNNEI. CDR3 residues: CASSEGRGSTDTQYF. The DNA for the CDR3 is TGTGCCAGCAGTGAAGGTCGCGGTAGCACAGATACGCAGTATTTT.

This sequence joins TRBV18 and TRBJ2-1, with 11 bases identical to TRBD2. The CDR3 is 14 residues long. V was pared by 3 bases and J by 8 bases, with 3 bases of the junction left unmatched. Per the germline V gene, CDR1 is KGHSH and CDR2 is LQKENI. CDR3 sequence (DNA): TGTGCCAGCTCACCCTTAGCGGGAGGGGATGAGCAGTTCTTC. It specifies CASSPLAGGDEQFF.

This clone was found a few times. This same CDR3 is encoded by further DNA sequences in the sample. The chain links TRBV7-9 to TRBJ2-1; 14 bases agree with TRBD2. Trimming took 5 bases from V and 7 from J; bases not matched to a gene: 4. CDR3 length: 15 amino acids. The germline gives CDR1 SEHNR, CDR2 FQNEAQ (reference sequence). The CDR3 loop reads CASSHRTSGRNEQFF. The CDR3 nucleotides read TGTGCCAGCAGCCACAGGACTAGCGGGAGGAATGAGCAGTTCTTC. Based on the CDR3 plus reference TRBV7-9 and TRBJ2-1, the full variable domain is DTGVSQNPRHKITKRGQNVTFRCDPISEHNRLYWYRQTLGQGPEFLTYFQNEAQLEKSRLLSDRFSAERPKGSFSTLEIQRTEQGDSAMYLCASSHRTSGRNEQFFGPGTRLTVL.

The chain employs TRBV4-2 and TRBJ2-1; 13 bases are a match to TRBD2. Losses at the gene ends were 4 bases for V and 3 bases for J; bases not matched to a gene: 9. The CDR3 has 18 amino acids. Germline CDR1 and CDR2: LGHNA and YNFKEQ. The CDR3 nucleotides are TGTGCCAGCAGCCCACTTGGGACTAGCGGGAACGACTACAATGAGCAGTTCTTC. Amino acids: CASSPLGTSGNDYNEQFF.

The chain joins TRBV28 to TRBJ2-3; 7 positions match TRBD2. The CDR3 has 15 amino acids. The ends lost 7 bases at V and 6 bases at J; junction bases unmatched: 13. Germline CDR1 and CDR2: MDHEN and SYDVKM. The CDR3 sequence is CASTPREEGGDTQYF. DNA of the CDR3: TGTGCCAGCACCCCTCGGGAGGAAGGTGGGGATACGCAGTATTTT.

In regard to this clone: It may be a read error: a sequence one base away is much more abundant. CDR3 DNA sequence: TGCGCCAACAGTGATGGACAGGGGGCTGGAAACACCATATATTTT. Translated: CANSDGQGAGNTIYF. The gene calls are TRBV10-2 and TRBJ1-3; TRBD1 matches at 10 bases. Germline V gene sequence: CDR1 WSHSY, CDR2 SAAADI. The CDR3 is 15 residues long.

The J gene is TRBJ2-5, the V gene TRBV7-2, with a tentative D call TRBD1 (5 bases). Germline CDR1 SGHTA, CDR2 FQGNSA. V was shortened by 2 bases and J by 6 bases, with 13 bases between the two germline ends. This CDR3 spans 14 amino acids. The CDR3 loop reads CASSLSGQKQTQYF. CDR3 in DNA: TGTGCCAGCAGCTTATCAGGGCAGAAGCAGACCCAGTACTTC.

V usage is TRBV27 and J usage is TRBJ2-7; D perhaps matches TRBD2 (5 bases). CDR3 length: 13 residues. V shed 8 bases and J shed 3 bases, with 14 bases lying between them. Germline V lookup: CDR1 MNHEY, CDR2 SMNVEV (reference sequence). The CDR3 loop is CASGGGHIYEQYF. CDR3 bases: TGTGCCAGCGGTGGAGGCCACATCTACGAGCAGTACTTC.

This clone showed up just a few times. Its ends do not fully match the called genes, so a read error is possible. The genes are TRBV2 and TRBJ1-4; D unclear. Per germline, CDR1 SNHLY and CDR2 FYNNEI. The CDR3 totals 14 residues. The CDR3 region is CASSGAAANEKLLF. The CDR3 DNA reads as TGTGCCAGCAGCGGAGCCGCGGCTAATGAAAAACTGCTTTTT.

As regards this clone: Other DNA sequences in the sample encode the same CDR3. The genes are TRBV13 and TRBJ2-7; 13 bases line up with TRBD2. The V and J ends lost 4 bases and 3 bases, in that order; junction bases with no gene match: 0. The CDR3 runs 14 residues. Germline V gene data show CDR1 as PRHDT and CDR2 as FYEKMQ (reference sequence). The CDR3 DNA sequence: TGTGCCAGCAGCTGGACTAGCGGGAGCTACGAGCAGTACTTC. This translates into CASSWTSGSYEQYF.

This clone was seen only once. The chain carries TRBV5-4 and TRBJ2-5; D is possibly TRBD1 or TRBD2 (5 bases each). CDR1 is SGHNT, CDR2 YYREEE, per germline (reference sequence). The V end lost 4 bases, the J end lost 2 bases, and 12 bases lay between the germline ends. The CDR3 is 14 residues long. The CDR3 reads CASSDPGPQETQYF. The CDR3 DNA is TGTGCCAGCAGCGATCCGGGACCGCAAGAGACCCAGTACTTC.

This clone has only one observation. CDR3 sequence: CASSVTGGLENTIYF. The CDR3 coding sequence is TGTGCCAGCAGCGTGACAGGGGGCCTGGAAAACACCATATATTTT. The chain has TRBV9 and TRBJ1-3; TRBD1 matches at 10 bases. From germline, CDR1 is SGDLS and CDR2 YYNGEE. The length of the CDR3 is 15 residues. The V gene end was trimmed by 2 bases and the J gene end by 6 bases; junction bases not matched to a gene: 5.

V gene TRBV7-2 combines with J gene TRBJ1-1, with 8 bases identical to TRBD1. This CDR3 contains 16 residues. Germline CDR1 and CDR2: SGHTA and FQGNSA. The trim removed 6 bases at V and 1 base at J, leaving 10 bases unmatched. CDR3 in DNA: TGTGCCAGCAGTCGGAGGTCGGACAGGGCGAACACTGAAGCTTTCTTT. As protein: CASSRRSDRANTEAFF.

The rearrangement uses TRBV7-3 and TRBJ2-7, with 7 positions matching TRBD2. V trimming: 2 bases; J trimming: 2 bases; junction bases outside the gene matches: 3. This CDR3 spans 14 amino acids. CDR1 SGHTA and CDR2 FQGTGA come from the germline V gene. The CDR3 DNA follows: TGTGCCAGCAGCTTATCGGGGGGACCCTACGAGCAGTACTTC. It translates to CASSLSGGPYEQYF. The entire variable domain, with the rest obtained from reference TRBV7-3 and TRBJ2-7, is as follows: GAGVSQTPSNKVTEKGKYVELRCDPISGHTALYWYRQSLGQGPEFLIYFQGTGAADDSGLPNDRFFAVRPEGSVSTLKIQRTERGDSAVYLCASSLSGGPYEQYFGPGTRLTVT.

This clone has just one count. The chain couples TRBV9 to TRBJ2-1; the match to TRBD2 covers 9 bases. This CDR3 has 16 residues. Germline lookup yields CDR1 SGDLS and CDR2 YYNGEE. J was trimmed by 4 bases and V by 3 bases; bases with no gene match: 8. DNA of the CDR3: TGTGCCAGCAGCGCGAGACTAGCGGCGATATACAATGAGCAGTTCTTC. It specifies CASSARLAAIYNEQFF. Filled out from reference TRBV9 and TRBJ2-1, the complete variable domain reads DSGVTQTPKHLITATGQRVTLRCSPRSGDLSVYWYQQSLDQGLQFLIQYYNGEERAKGNILERFSAQQFPDLHSELNLSSLELGDSALYFCASSARLAAIYNEQFFGPGTRLTVL.

As DNA, the CDR3 is TGCAGCATATCGTCTGGGAGCTATGGCTACACCTTC. Residues: CSISSGSYGYTF. The rearrangement joins TRBV29-1 to TRBJ1-2, with D unclear. CDR1 and CDR2 from the germline V gene are SQVTM and ANQGSEA. V shed 8 bases and J shed 4 bases, with 14 bases lying between them. The CDR3 length is 12 residues.

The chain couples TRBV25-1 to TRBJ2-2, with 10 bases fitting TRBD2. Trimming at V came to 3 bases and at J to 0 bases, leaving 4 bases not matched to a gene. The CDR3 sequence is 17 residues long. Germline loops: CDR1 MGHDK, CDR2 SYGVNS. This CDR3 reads CASSDPSGRANTGELFF. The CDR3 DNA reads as TGTGCCAGCAGTGATCCCAGCGGGAGGGCGAACACCGGGGAGCTGTTTTTT.

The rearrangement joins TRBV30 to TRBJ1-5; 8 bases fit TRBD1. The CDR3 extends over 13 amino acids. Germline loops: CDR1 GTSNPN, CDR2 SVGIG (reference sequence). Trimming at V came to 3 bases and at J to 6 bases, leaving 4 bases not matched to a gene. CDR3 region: CAWSGQGSQPQHF. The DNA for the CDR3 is TGTGCCTGGAGCGGACAGGGCAGTCAGCCCCAGCATTTT.

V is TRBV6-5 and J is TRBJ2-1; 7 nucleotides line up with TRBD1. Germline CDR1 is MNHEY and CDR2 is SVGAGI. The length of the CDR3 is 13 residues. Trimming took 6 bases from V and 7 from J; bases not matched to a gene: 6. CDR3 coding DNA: TGTGCCAGCAGATCGCACAGGGGAAATGAGCAGTTCTTC. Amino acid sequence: CASRSHRGNEQFF.

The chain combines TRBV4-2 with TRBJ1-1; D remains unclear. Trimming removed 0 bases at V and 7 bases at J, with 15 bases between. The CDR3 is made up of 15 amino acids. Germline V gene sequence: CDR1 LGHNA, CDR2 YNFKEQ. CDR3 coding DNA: TGTGCCAGCAGCCAAGATTCGACTCTACAAGGTGAAGCTTTCTTT. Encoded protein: CASSQDSTLQGEAFF.

CDR3 DNA sequence: TGCGCCAGCAGCCCAGGGTCTAATCAGCCCCAGCATTTT. This codes for CASSPGSNQPQHF. The J gene is TRBJ1-5, the V gene TRBV5-1, with D possibly TRBD1 on 5 matching bases. Germline V gives CDR1 SGHRS, CDR2 YFSETQ. V was clipped by 4 bases and J by 4 bases, with 9 bases between them. The CDR3 consists of 13 residues.